Following are 26 T cell receptor beta chains from one sample sequenced in a study of blood T cell repertoires in COVID-19. Some clones are missing from TCRdb's copy, which holds only in-frame ones; the method was immunoSEQ multiplex PCR. The table lists over 400,000 clones, more than 85% of them singletons. The sample taken for sequencing was PBMCs or T cells enriched from blood (not recorded which). These receptors were taken from a woman aged 60-75 years who had recovered from COVID-19.

The rearrangement joins TRBV4-2 to TRBJ2-2, with 7 bases aligning to TRBD1. Germline-derived CDR1 and CDR2 are LGHNA and YNFKEQ. The CDR3 has 16 residues. Trimming at V came to 1 base and at J to 4 bases, leaving 6 bases not matched to a gene. The CDR3 loop reads CASSQVTGEGTGELFF. The CDR3 DNA is TGTGCCAGCAGCCAAGTAACAGGGGAAGGCACCGGGGAGCTGTTTTTT.

V is TRBV9 and J is TRBJ2-3; maybe TRBD2 (7 bases). CDR3 length: 17 residues. The germline gives CDR1 SGDLS, CDR2 YYNGEE. Trimming removed 3 bases at V and 1 base at J, with 18 bases between. The CDR3 nucleotides are TGTGCCAGCAGCGCAAGGGGGGGGGCTGTTGGCACAGATACGCAGTATTTT. It encodes CASSARGGAVGTDTQYF.

The chain combines TRBV2 with TRBJ1-2; D call uncertain. The V gene's germline CDR1 is SNHLY and CDR2 FYNNEI. This CDR3 spans 12 amino acids. Between the trimmed V and J ends, which lost 4 bases and 1 base, there was a span of 4 bases. The CDR3 bases are TGTGCCAGCAGTGCCGGTAACTATGGCTACACCTTC. It yields the protein CASSAGNYGYTF.

The CDR3 reads CASSPQGTTNEKLFF. DNA for the CDR3: TGTGCCAGCAGCCCACAGGGTACAACTAATGAAAAACTGTTTTTT. The chain links TRBV5-5 to TRBJ1-4, with a tentative D call TRBD1 (6 bases). This CDR3 is 15 amino acids long. CDR1 and CDR2 (germline): SGHKS, YYEKEE (reference sequence). V lost 4 bases and J lost 0, with 10 bases in between.

The chain recombines TRBV5-4 with TRBJ1-2; D call uncertain. V lost 2 bases to trimming and J lost 4 bases, with 12 bases between them. The CDR3 has 14 amino acids. The germline V gene has CDR1 SGHNT and CDR2 YYREEE (reference sequence). CDR3 sequence: CASSFKGGFYGYTF. The CDR3 nucleotides read TGTGCCAGCAGCTTTAAAGGCGGATTCTATGGCTACACCTTC.

The chain is built from TRBV12-5 and TRBJ1-3; D is undetermined. The V and J ends lost 5 bases and 3 bases respectively, with 8 bases between them. Germline CDR1 is LGHNT and CDR2 is FRNRAP. The CDR3 is made up of 13 amino acids. CDR3 loop: CASGPGGGNTIYF. CDR3 coding DNA: TGTGCTAGTGGTCCGGGAGGTGGAAACACCATATATTTT. Based on the CDR3 plus reference TRBV12-5 and TRBJ1-3, the full variable domain is DARVTQTPRHKVTEMGQEVTMRCQPILGHNTVFWYRQTMMQGLELLAYFRNRAPLDDSGMPKDRFSAEMPDATLATLKIQPSEPRDSAVYFCASGPGGGNTIYFGEGSWLTVV.

V and J are TRBV2 and TRBJ1-5; 7 nucleotides align to TRBD1. In germline, CDR1 is SNHLY, CDR2 FYNNEI. Trimming removed 7 bases from V and 0 bases from J; junction bases left unmatched: 12. The CDR3 spans 17 residues. Here the CDR3 DNA reads TGTGCCAGCACTCGACACCGGGACAGCTATAGCAATCAGCCCCAGCATTTT. This translates into CASTRHRDSYSNQPQHF.

The chain uses TRBV6-5 and TRBJ1-2; D unclear. V lost 4 bases to trimming and J lost 4 bases, with 19 bases between them. Looked up from germline, CDR1 is MNHEY and CDR2 is SVGAGI. This CDR3 contains 16 residues. The CDR3 DNA reads as TGTGCCAGCAGTTCCCGTGGACCTCTCGGGAGCTATGGCTACACCTTC. Its protein is CASSSRGPLGSYGYTF.

This chain links TRBV18 with TRBJ1-1; D unresolved. CDR3 size: 15 residues. The germline V and J ends were trimmed by 0 bases and 4 bases, with 12 bases remaining between them. CDR1 is KGHSH and CDR2 is LQKENI in the germline V gene. The CDR3 DNA reads TGTGCCAGCTCACCACCGGAGAAAGTGGGCACTGAAGCTTTCTTT. It encodes CASSPPEKVGTEAFF.

V and J are TRBV7-9 and TRBJ1-1; 8 nucleotides line up with TRBD1. Germline loops: CDR1 SEHNR, CDR2 FQNEAQ (reference sequence). There are 15 residues in the CDR3. Losses at the gene ends were 6 bases for V and 5 bases for J; bases not matched to a gene: 11. The CDR3 spells CASRSMAGGLTEAFF. The CDR3 region has the DNA TGTGCCAGCAGATCTATGGCAGGGGGCTTAACTGAAGCTTTCTTT.

The V and J genes are TRBV5-1 and TRBJ2-7, with 7 bases aligning to TRBD1. The CDR3 contains 13 residues. Looked up from germline, CDR1 is SGHRS and CDR2 is YFSETQ. V lost 3 bases, J lost 3 bases, and 3 bases stayed unmatched. The chain's CDR3 is CASSSRDSYEQYV. DNA for the CDR3: TGCGCCAGCAGCTCCCGGGACAGCTACGAGCAGTACGTC.

This clone turned up a few times. The chain employs TRBV3-1 (or the pseudogene TRBV3-2) and TRBJ1-2, with D perhaps TRBD1 (6 bases). In germline, CDR1 is LGHDT, CDR2 YNNKEL (reference sequence). V was shortened by 5 bases and J by 3 bases, with 10 bases between the two germline ends. The CDR3 spans 13 residues. CDR3 DNA sequence: TGTGCCAGCAGCAGAGGACAGTACTATGGCTACACCTTC. It translates to CASSRGQYYGYTF.

The V call is TRBV5-1, the J call TRBJ2-1; TRBD2 might be the D (6 bases). The CDR3 consists of 16 residues. The V and J ends lost 3 bases and 4 bases respectively, with 17 bases between them. Germline V gene data show CDR1 as SGHRS and CDR2 as YFSETQ. CDR3 bases: TGCGCCAGCAGCTCAACCGGGACTGGGCTTTACAATGAGCAGTTCTTC. Translation: CASSSTGTGLYNEQFF.

This clone came up once. At one end, the junction sequence differs from germline, possibly due to a read error. The rearrangement uses TRBV12-3 or TRBV12-4 and TRBJ2-4; TRBD1 is a possible D gene (6 bases). The CDR3 has 13 amino acids. CDR3 amino acids: CASSPPGSRTAEF. For the CDR3, the DNA is TGTGCCAGCAGTCCACCTGGAAGCCGGACAGCTGAGTTC.

This sequence joins TRBV19 and TRBJ1-2; 8 nucleotides line up with TRBD1. Germline V gene data show CDR1 as LNHDA and CDR2 as SQIVND (reference sequence). V shed 7 bases, J shed 5 bases, and the junction held 9 bases outside the gene matches. The CDR3 length is 14 residues. In nucleotides, the CDR3 is TGTGCCAGTACCCTGGACAGGGTTCAGTATGGCTACACCTTC. It encodes CASTLDRVQYGYTF. Filled out from reference TRBV19 and TRBJ1-2, the complete variable domain reads DGGITQSPKYLFRKEGQNVTLSCEQNLNHDAMYWYRQDPGQGLRLIYYSQIVNDFQKGDIAEGYSVSREKKESFPLTVTSAQKNPTAFYLCASTLDRVQYGYTFGSGTRLTVV.

This chain connects TRBV6-4 to TRBJ2-3, with TRBD2 identical over 10 bases. Germline lookup yields CDR1 MRHNA and CDR2 SNTAGT. The CDR3 loop spans 15 amino acids. V shed 6 bases and J 1 base; nucleotides not matched to a gene: 4. CDR3 coding DNA: TGTGCCAGCAGGGCCGGGACTAGCGGCACAGATACGCAGTATTTT. Protein: CASRAGTSGTDTQYF.

The CDR3 DNA sequence: TGTGCCAGCAGCCCCGGGACAGGGGTCAACTATGGCTACACCTTC. This translates into CASSPGTGVNYGYTF. This chain links TRBV5-4 with TRBJ1-2, with 10 bases aligning to TRBD1. In germline, CDR1 is SGHNT, CDR2 YYREEE (reference sequence). CDR3 length: 15 residues. J was trimmed by 2 bases and V by 4 bases; bases with no gene match: 5.

The J gene is TRBJ2-5, the V gene TRBV13; 13 positions match TRBD2. V dropped 4 bases and J dropped 7; count of bases not matched to a gene: 6. Germline assignment: CDR1 PRHDT and CDR2 FYEKMQ (reference sequence). The length of the CDR3 is 15 residues. The CDR3 is CASSSQTSGGGTQYF. The CDR3 region has the DNA TGTGCCAGCAGCTCCCAAACTAGCGGGGGGGGGACCCAGTACTTC.

This clone was observed many times. This chain links TRBV2 with TRBJ2-7; 9 bases align to TRBD1. This CDR3 region has 14 residues. The V and J ends lost 3 bases and 5 bases, in that order; junction bases with no gene match: 5. Per germline, CDR1 SNHLY and CDR2 FYNNEI. CDR3 protein: CASSEDRGWDEQYF. The CDR3 nucleotides read TGTGCCAGCAGTGAGGACAGGGGATGGGACGAGCAGTACTTC.

This clone was seen a single time. This chain connects TRBV3-1 (or the pseudogene TRBV3-2) to TRBJ1-1; 9 bases map to TRBD1. The trim removed 5 bases at V and 2 bases at J, leaving 9 bases unmatched. Germline-derived CDR1 and CDR2 are LGHDT and YNNKEL (reference sequence). CDR3 length: 16 amino acids. The CDR3 nucleotides are TGTGCCAGCAGCGCATTCCGGGACAGGGTAAACACTGAAGCTTTCTTT. This translates into CASSAFRDRVNTEAFF.

This rearrangement joins TRBV10-3 to TRBJ2-7; D not certain. There are 12 residues in the CDR3. Per the germline V gene, CDR1 is ENHRY and CDR2 is SYGVKD. Trimming cost V 8 bases and J 3 bases, with 11 bases left between them. The CDR3 protein is CAISETHYEQYF. In nucleotides, the CDR3 is TGTGCCATCTCGGAGACGCACTACGAGCAGTACTTC.

The chain recombines TRBV24-1 with TRBJ2-5; 8 bases are a match to TRBD1. Unmatched junction bases numbered 10, after V lost 5 bases and J lost 6 bases. Germline V CDR1 and CDR2: KGHDR, SFDVKD. The CDR3 consists of 15 residues. The CDR3 loop is CATSATRGQSQTQYF. CDR3 coding DNA: TGTGCCACCAGTGCTACCAGGGGGCAATCCCAGACCCAGTACTTC.

A word on this clone: This same CDR3 is encoded by further DNA sequences in the sample. The chain has TRBV18 and TRBJ2-1, with 8 bases lining up with TRBD1. The CDR3 is made up of 15 amino acids. Unmatched junction bases numbered 1, after V lost 3 bases and J lost 0 bases. From germline, CDR1 is KGHSH and CDR2 LQKENI. In DNA form, the CDR3 reads TGTGCCAGCTCACCTGACAGGGGCTCCTACAATGAGCAGTTCTTC. Its protein is CASSPDRGSYNEQFF.

The genes are TRBV30 and TRBJ1-6, with D unresolved. CDR1 GTSNPN and CDR2 SVGIG come from the germline V gene (reference sequence). Trimming removed 5 bases from V and 8 bases from J, with 13 bases in between. CDR3 length: 13 amino acids. CDR3 nucleotides: TGTGCCTGGGCAGCTTTAGGAGATTCACCCCTCCACTTT. Protein sequence: CAWAALGDSPLHF.

This clone was recorded once. The genes are TRBV10-2 and TRBJ1-5, with D possibly being TRBD1 (6 bases). The germline gives CDR1 WSHSY, CDR2 SAAADI. The CDR3 spans 14 residues. Trimming took 7 bases from V and 3 from J, leaving 13 bases between them. The CDR3 DNA follows: TGCGCCAGCACCACTGACAGGCCCAATCAGCCCCAGCATTTT. This gives the protein CASTTDRPNQPQHF.

This chain joins TRBV10-2 and TRBJ2-1, with TRBD1 matching over 9 bases. CDR1 and CDR2 (germline): WSHSY, SAAADI. The CDR3 consists of 15 residues. V was pared by 3 bases and J by 3 bases, with 3 bases of the junction left unmatched. The CDR3 DNA is TGCGCCAGCAGTGACGAGACAGGGGGCTACAATGAGCAGTTCTTC. This codes for CASSDETGGYNEQFF.